This passage covers 9 T cell receptor beta chains from one sample sequenced in a study of technical replicates of blood from a handful of donors. Data came from immunoSEQ multiplex PCR; TCRdb stores just in-frame clones and leaves some out. The sample contains about 85,000 clones, about 94% of which appear only once. Sequences were obtained from T cells isolated from PBMCs. The source of these receptors is a human donor in good health.

The gene calls are TRBV7-9 and TRBJ1-2, with a possible D match to TRBD1 (6 bases). The CDR3 consists of 15 residues. The germline V and J ends were trimmed by 1 base and 5 bases, with 14 bases remaining between them. Germline CDR1 and CDR2: SEHNR and FQNEAQ (reference sequence). The CDR3 here is CASSLGGGQGYGYTF. DNA for the CDR3: TGTGCCAGCAGCTTAGGCGGGGGGCAGGGATATGGCTACACCTTC.

This sequence joins TRBV5-1 and TRBJ2-7; D unclear. In germline, CDR1 is SGHRS, CDR2 YFSETQ. The ends were cut back, 0 bases at V and 1 base at J, with 5 bases in the middle. This CDR3 has 13 residues. DNA of the CDR3: TGCGCCAGCAGCTTGGACAATTCCTACGAGCAGTACTTC. As protein: CASSLDNSYEQYF.

This rearrangement joins TRBV6-5 to TRBJ2-5; the match to TRBD2 covers 7 bases. The V gene's germline CDR1 is MNHEY and CDR2 SVGAGI. Germline trimming cut 2 bases from V and 1 base from J; bases unmatched to any gene: 4. The CDR3 contains 15 residues. CDR3 loop: CASSYGREGQETQYF. The CDR3 region has the DNA TGTGCCAGCAGTTACGGGAGGGAGGGCCAAGAGACCCAGTACTTC.

In this sample, this clone turned up once. The gene calls are TRBV27 and TRBJ1-1; D ambiguous. Germline V lookup: CDR1 MNHEY, CDR2 SMNVEV (reference sequence). V gave up 6 bases and J gave up 5 bases, with 13 bases separating them. The CDR3 contains 13 residues. CDR3 region: CASRTGAGTEAFF. CDR3 DNA: TGTGCCAGCAGGACCGGTGCCGGGACTGAAGCTTTCTTT.

The sample holds one count of this clone. The chain employs TRBV5-1 and TRBJ2-1; a possible D gene is TRBD2 (6 bases). Trimming took off 2 bases at V and 4 bases at J, with 10 bases between the two ends. Looked up from germline, CDR1 is SGHRS and CDR2 is YFSETQ. This CDR3 region has 14 residues. CDR3 amino acids: CASSLGTEYNEQFF. CDR3 nucleotide sequence: TGCGCCAGCAGCTTAGGGACTGAATACAATGAGCAGTTCTTC. Full variable domain (remainder filled in from reference TRBV5-1 and TRBJ2-1): KAGVTQTPRYLIKTRGQQVTLSCSPISGHRSVSWYQQTPGQGLQFLFEYFSETQRNKGNFPGRFSGRQFSNSRSEMNVSTLELGDSALYLCASSLGTEYNEQFFGPGTRLTVL.

The chain employs TRBV6-1 and TRBJ1-1, with D maybe TRBD1 (6 bases). Germline V gene sequence: CDR1 MNHNS, CDR2 SASEGT. V gave up 3 bases and J gave up 6 bases, with 8 bases separating them. The CDR3 is 12 residues long. This CDR3 reads CASSEWGPEAFF. CDR3 bases: TGTGCCAGCAGTGAGTGGGGGCCTGAAGCTTTCTTT.

This clone appeared a single time. The chain joins TRBV10-3 to TRBJ1-1, with a possible D match to TRBD1 (6 bases). Trimming took 7 bases from V and 3 from J, leaving 12 bases between them. CDR3 length: 13 amino acids. Germline CDR1 reads ENHRY; CDR2 reads SYGVKD. CDR3 DNA: TGTGCCATCAAGGGAAAGGGGGACACTGAAGCTTTCTTT. It encodes CAIKGKGDTEAFF.

V usage is TRBV25-1 and J usage is TRBJ1-3; 7 bases are a match to TRBD1. V shed 3 bases, J shed 1 base, and the junction held 3 bases outside the gene matches. This CDR3 contains 15 residues. CDR1 is MGHDK and CDR2 is SYGVNS in the germline V gene. For the CDR3, the DNA is TGTGCCAGCAGTGACTCCAGGGGGTCTGGAAACACCATATATTTT. Translation: CASSDSRGSGNTIYF.

The chain has TRBV28 and TRBJ1-2, with a tentative D call TRBD1 (6 bases). Germline CDR1 is MDHEN and CDR2 is SYDVKM. This CDR3 spans 16 amino acids. Trimming cost V 4 bases and J 8 bases, with 23 bases left between them. CDR3 region: CASSSFLRGGGSGYTF. CDR3 bases: TGTGCCAGCAGTTCCTTCCTAAGGGGGGGAGGATCAGGCTACACCTTC.